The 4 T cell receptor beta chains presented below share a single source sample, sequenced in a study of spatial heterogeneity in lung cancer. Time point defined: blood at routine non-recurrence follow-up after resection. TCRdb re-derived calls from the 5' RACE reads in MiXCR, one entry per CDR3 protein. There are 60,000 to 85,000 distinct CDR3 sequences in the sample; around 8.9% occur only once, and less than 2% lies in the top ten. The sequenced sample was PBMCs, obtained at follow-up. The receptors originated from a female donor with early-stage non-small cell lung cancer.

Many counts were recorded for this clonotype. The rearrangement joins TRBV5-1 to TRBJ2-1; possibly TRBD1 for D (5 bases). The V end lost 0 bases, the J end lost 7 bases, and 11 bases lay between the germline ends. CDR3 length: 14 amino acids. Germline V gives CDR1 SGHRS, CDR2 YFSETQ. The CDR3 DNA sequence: TGCGCCAGCAGCTTGGGGGGCCCTCGGAATGAGCAGTTCTTC. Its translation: CASSLGGPRNEQFF.

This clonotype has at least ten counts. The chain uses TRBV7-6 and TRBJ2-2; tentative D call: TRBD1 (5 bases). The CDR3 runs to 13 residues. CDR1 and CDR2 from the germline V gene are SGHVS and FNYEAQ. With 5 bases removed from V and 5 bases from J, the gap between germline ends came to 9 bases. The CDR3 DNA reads TGTGCCAGCAGCCCCAGGGTGACCGGGGAGCTGTTTTTT. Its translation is CASSPRVTGELFF.

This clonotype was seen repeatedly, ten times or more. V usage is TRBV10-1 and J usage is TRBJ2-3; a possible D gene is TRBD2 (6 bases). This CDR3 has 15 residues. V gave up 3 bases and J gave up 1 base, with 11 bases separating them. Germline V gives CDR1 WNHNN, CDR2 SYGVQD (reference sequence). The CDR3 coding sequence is TGCGCCAGCAGTGATCGGGAGACGCGCACAGATACGCAGTATTTT. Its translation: CASSDRETRTDTQYF.

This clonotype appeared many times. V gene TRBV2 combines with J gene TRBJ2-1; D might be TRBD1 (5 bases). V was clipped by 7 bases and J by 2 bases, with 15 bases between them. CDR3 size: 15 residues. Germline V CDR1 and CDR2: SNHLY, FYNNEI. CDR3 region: CASMGTGNTYNEQFF. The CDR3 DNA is TGTGCCAGCATGGGTACAGGAAATACCTACAATGAGCAGTTCTTC.